This T cell receptor beta chain was identified in a study of blood T cells in healthy people across ages. Study-level findings and limits: Roughly linear age-related decline in beta diversity appeared, significant by age about 40.

Unmatched junction bases numbered 5, after V lost 2 bases and J lost 7 bases. CDR1 is SEHNR and CDR2 is FQNEAQ in the germline V gene (reference sequence). CDR3 length equals 15 residues. Alongside a J-beta primer mix, a sample-barcoded 5' primer served in a second PCR lasting about 7 to 12 cycles. A tag from a template-switch adaptor with 12 random nucleotides marked each cDNA molecule. The study obtained at least 3 million CDR3-containing paired-end reads from every sample. TCRdb reprocessed the 5' RACE reads with MiXCR, giving one entry per CDR3 protein. The sample has about 1,000,000 distinct CDR3 sequences, 40% to 45% seen once. This clonotype was counted only a few times. The antigen is not known.

Sequencing was performed on blood. This sequence joins TRBV7-9 and TRBJ2-1; 10 bases line up with TRBD2. The TCR comes from an older woman in good health. Here the CDR3 DNA reads TGTGCCAGCAGCTTATCTAGCGGGAGTAGAAATGAGCAGTTCTTC. This codes for CASSLSSGSRNEQFF.